Described below is a single TCR beta chain sequence and its context. The antigen this receptor binds is unknown. The sample holds no much larger clone one base away, and base qualities are not on file. The time point label for this specimen denotes: baseline before first vaccination. The vaccinee samples were drawn from two UK trials, COV001 and COV002, one of which was a single-blind randomized controlled phase 2/3 trial testing AZD1222 (ChAdOx1 nCoV-19) in healthy adults. For TCRbeta chain sequencing, PBMC samples from trial participants were taken at day 0 and at day 28 after the second dose. Sequences SGHTA (CDR1) and FQGNSA (CDR2) are obtained from the germline V gene. V and J are truncated by 5 bases and 0 bases respectively, leaving an intervening sequence of 13 bases. The CDR3 holds 16 amino acids from the cysteine to the phenylalanine. Only the CDR3 region is kept as DNA, spanning 48 bases read in frame from base 1.

These data originate in a study of T cell responses to AZD1222 COVID-19 vaccine (dated by TCRdb to the early 2020s). A note on the overall study: AZD1222 recipients given second doses at about 4 weeks or at about 12 weeks were pooled, since spike-specific TCR depth and breadth were not found to differ between the two schedules. TCR sequencing was performed for about 240 trial participants, of whom some 200 were given two doses of AZD1222 and around 25 were given two doses of MenACWY control vaccine. Trial participants were enrolled by age into 18-55, 56-69 and 70-plus year subgroups, with roughly 160, 29 and 62 TCR-sequenced participants respectively. Overall study outcomes, separate from this receptor: Reportedly, close to half of the unique spike-specific TCRs recognized epitopes lying outside the regions that are mutated in the B.1.351 and B.1.1.7 variants. The whole spike protein was spanned by vaccine-associated CD4 TCRs, and dominant responses were seen in regions 160-218 and 743-854. In the small 56-69-year group, the increase in depth fell short of significance, most likely because of low power. Most participants were white British and females outnumbered males, and the authors suggested that clonal diversity may have been underestimated. Conclusions about previously exposed vaccinees are limited because only five or six AZD1222 recipients were SARS-CoV-2 seropositive at baseline. A significant rise in spike-specific TCR breadth and depth was observed after two AZD1222 doses relative to day 0 and relative to MenACWY recipients. Because no samples from the day 14 peak response were available, repertoires could be characterized only after the peak T cell response.

The CDR3 regions of human TCRbeta chains were subjected to immunosequencing. On the authors' methods: TCRs in the repertoires were matched against a reference library of SARS-CoV-2-specific TCRs that had been generated with the MIRA antigen-specificity platform. Breadth was defined as the fraction of unique TCRs that were SARS-CoV-2-associated. Depth was defined as the fraction of total T cells that were SARS-CoV-2-associated. Using the MIRA data, every spike-specific TCR was mapped to the spike region that the TCR reacted to and assigned to either a CD4 or a CD8 class. Log10-transformed breadth and depth values were compared by one-way ANOVA with Sidak's multiple comparisons tests. The immuneACCESS repertoire file appears here via TCRdb, limited to in-frame rearrangements. These files lack a portion of the clones; in checked studies, under half of the deficit traces to unresolved V genes, and the cause of the others is not known. The V and J calls and the clone size are those of that table, but D and trimming were determined from the DNA. Across this sample there are tens of thousands of clones, with about 86% seen only once. Of the sample, roughly 6.2% is held by the ten largest clones.

In this chain, TRBV7-2 is recombined with TRBJ1-4; no D segment can be confidently identified. The source of this sequence is an adult in good health. Sequenced material: peripheral blood, taken on day 0 of AZD1222 vaccination. The CDR3 corresponds to CASSLYAGATNEKLFF. The base sequence is TGTGCCAGCAGCCTTTATGCGGGAGCAACTAATGAAAAACTGTTTTTT.